The clone carrying this T cell receptor (beta chain) came up once. Additional DNA sequences in this sample encode the identical CDR3. This entry comes from a study of blood T cell repertoires in COVID-19. The germline CDR1 and CDR2 sequences are LGHNA and YSLEER. Germline trimming cut 0 bases from V and 2 bases from J; bases unmatched to any gene: 4. The CDR3 has 16 amino acids. Per the original methods: Amplification with reference gene primers provided the estimates of nucleated cell counts. Clones were sequenced by immunoSEQ multiplex PCR, and TCRdb holds only the in-frame ones, with some missing. V and J calls and clone size are given by that table; D and trimming were obtained from the DNA. The sample yields around 150,000 clones, about 90% seen once.

Sequenced: peripheral blood. The receptor was isolated from a man aged 25 to 40 with COVID-19, enrolled during active disease. V and J are TRBV4-3 and TRBJ2-1; the match to TRBD2 covers 7 bases. CDR3 DNA: TGCGCCAGCAGCCAAGACCCGGGAGGTCCCTACAATGAGCAGTTCTTC. Translated, it gives CASSQDPGGPYNEQFF.